One and the same sample provided the 17 T cell receptor beta chains below, sequenced in a study of cytomegalovirus exposure and HLA in healthy donors (dated by TCRdb to 2015 to 2018). To prepare the library, the immunoSEQ multiplex PCR assay was applied. For the multiplex PCR, a mixture combining 60 forward primers for TCR Vbeta segments and 13 reverse primers for TCR Jbeta segments was used. In its TCRdb copy, this immuneACCESS table keeps in-frame sequences only and misses some clones. Where compared with another copy, unresolved V genes explain less than half of these, and the others have no known cause. The sample table shows 200,000 to 250,000 clones, and 80% to 90% are seen once. In total, the top ten clones hold 2.5% to 3% of the sample. The sequenced material came from PBMCs. The source is a man in his thirties or forties in good health and CMV-seronegative.

This clone was seen only a few times. The CDR3 coding sequence is TGTGCCAGCTCACCACCCGGTCAGGGAGCTTTCTTT. Its protein product is CASSPPGQGAFF. The V call is TRBV18, the J call TRBJ1-1; weak D call: TRBD1 (5 bases). Germline V gives CDR1 KGHSH, CDR2 LQKENI. Trimming removed 0 bases at V and 10 bases at J, with 9 bases between. The CDR3 covers 12 residues.

The table lists this clone with a few counts. The chain is built from TRBV6-6 and TRBJ1-4; unclear D gene. V was clipped by 6 bases and J by 0 bases, with 14 bases between them. CDR3 length: 16 amino acids. CDR1 and CDR2 (germline): MNHNY, SVGAGI (reference sequence). DNA for the CDR3: TGTGCCAGCAGCCAAGCCCTCCTTACAACTAATGAAAAACTGTTTTTT. Protein: CASSQALLTTNEKLFF.

The chain links TRBV19 to TRBJ2-5; the D gene is possibly TRBD2 (6 bases). Germline V gene data show CDR1 as LNHDA and CDR2 as SQIVND (reference sequence). This CDR3 contains 14 residues. Trimming removed 5 bases from V and 4 bases from J, with 14 bases in between. CDR3 bases: TGTGCCAGTAGTTCCCATAGCGGAGGAGAGACCCAGTACTTC. It is translated as CASSSHSGGETQYF.

In DNA form, the CDR3 reads TGCGCCAGCAGCCCACGATCGGCGGGGGCGTTCTACAATGAGCAGTTCTTC. Its protein product is CASSPRSAGAFYNEQFF. V gene TRBV5-1 combines with J gene TRBJ2-1; D is possibly TRBD2 (7 bases). Germline CDR1 is SGHRS and CDR2 is YFSETQ. With 4 bases removed from V and 3 bases from J, the gap between germline ends came to 20 bases. The CDR3 sequence is 17 residues long.

This sequence joins TRBV4-2 and TRBJ2-5; D remains unclear. CDR3 length equals 16 residues. V was pared by 4 bases and J by 2 bases, with 17 bases between. The germline V gene has CDR1 LGHNA and CDR2 YNFKEQ. The CDR3 loop is CASSPKSAGDQETQYF. The CDR3 DNA follows: TGTGCCAGCAGCCCGAAGTCCGCAGGCGATCAAGAGACCCAGTACTTC.

J is TRBJ1-5 and V is TRBV9, with TRBD1 matching 9 bases. V lost 4 bases and J lost 6; bases outside the gene matches: 8. Germline V gives CDR1 SGDLS, CDR2 YYNGEE. The CDR3 totals 15 residues. The CDR3 is CASSLTGGPGQPQHF. In nucleotides, the CDR3 is TGTGCCAGCAGCCTAACAGGGGGCCCAGGTCAGCCCCAGCATTTT. Filled out from reference TRBV9 and TRBJ1-5, the complete variable domain reads DSGVTQTPKHLITATGQRVTLRCSPRSGDLSVYWYQQSLDQGLQFLIQYYNGEERAKGNILERFSAQQFPDLHSELNLSSLELGDSALYFCASSLTGGPGQPQHFGDGTRLSIL.

This clone was seen a few times. The rearrangement uses TRBV27 and TRBJ2-7, with D possibly TRBD1 on 5 matching bases. V was trimmed by 1 base and J by 2 bases, leaving 9 bases between them. From germline, CDR1 is MNHEY and CDR2 SMNVEV (reference sequence). The CDR3 extends over 14 amino acids. CDR3 DNA: TGTGCCAGCAGTTTATTCGCAGGGACCTACGAGCAGTACTTC. The encoded protein is CASSLFAGTYEQYF.

The CDR3 DNA follows: TGTGCCAGCAGCTTATATGCTAGCGGGGCGCTCTACAATGAGCAGTTCTTC. This translates into CASSLYASGALYNEQFF. The chain combines TRBV5-6 with TRBJ2-1; 9 bases are a match to TRBD2. Germline V lookup: CDR1 SGHDT, CDR2 YYEEEE. The CDR3 has 17 residues. Trimming took 2 bases from V and 3 from J; bases not matched to a gene: 9.

This CDR3 reads CASRRGNQPQHF. CDR3 bases: TGTGCCAGCCGAAGGGGGAATCAGCCCCAGCATTTT. This chain links TRBV6-5 with TRBJ1-5, with a possible D match to TRBD1 (6 bases). The CDR3 runs 12 residues. Trimming took off 8 bases at V and 4 bases at J, with 9 bases between the two ends. CDR1 MNHEY and CDR2 SVGAGI come from the germline V gene.

The rearrangement joins TRBV4-1 to TRBJ1-5, with D possibly TRBD1 on 6 matching bases. V dropped 2 bases and J dropped 6 bases, with 14 bases sitting between them. The germline V gene encodes CDR1 MGHRA and CDR2 YSYEKL. There are 15 residues in the CDR3. The CDR3 DNA reads as TGCGCCAGCAGCCAAATCCTGGGGGCGGGTCAGCCCCAGCATTTT. It codes for CASSQILGAGQPQHF.

This chain links TRBV7-2 with TRBJ2-3, with 9 bases aligning to TRBD2. Germline-derived CDR1 and CDR2 are SGHTA and FQGNSA. J lost 5 bases, V lost 1 base, and 7 bases had no gene match. The CDR3 is 16 amino acids. The CDR3 nucleotides read TGTGCCAGCAGCTTAGGTTCAGCGGGGGGCAAAGATACGCAGTATTTT. Translation gives CASSLGSAGGKDTQYF.

This rearrangement joins TRBV4-1 to TRBJ2-5; D not certain. The CDR3 runs to 19 residues. Trimming stripped 3 bases from V and 4 bases from J, with 27 bases between. Germline V gene lookup returns CDR1 MGHRA and CDR2 YSYEKL. CDR3 loop: CASSHPPMGSSDYRETQYF. Written as DNA, the CDR3 is TGCGCCAGCAGCCACCCCCCGATGGGCAGCTCAGATTACCGAGAGACCCAGTACTTC.

The CDR3 spells CASSFLNIPQTGELFF. CDR3 nucleotide sequence: TGTGCCAGCAGCTTTCTTAACATACCTCAAACCGGGGAGCTGTTTTTT. The V call is TRBV7-9, the J call TRBJ2-2, with D unresolved. V was cut by 3 bases and J by 5 bases, with 16 bases left in between. Germline values: CDR1 SEHNR, CDR2 FQNEAQ (reference sequence). This CDR3 spans 16 amino acids. The variable domain in full, completed from reference TRBV7-9 and TRBJ2-2, reads DTGVSQNPRHKITKRGQNVTFRCDPISEHNRLYWYRQTLGQGPEFLTYFQNEAQLEKSRLLSDRFSAERPKGSFSTLEIQRTEQGDSAMYLCASSFLNIPQTGELFFGEGSRLTVL.

The chain links TRBV7-2 to TRBJ1-2; the D gene is possibly TRBD1 (5 bases). Trimming shortened V by 1 base and J by 2 bases, and 14 bases separated the two germline ends. The germline V gene encodes CDR1 SGHTA and CDR2 FQGNSA. This CDR3 comprises 16 residues. In DNA, the CDR3 is TGTGCCAGCAGCTTAGGTGGGGCAGGGCAGAACTATGGCTACACCTTC. This translates into CASSLGGAGQNYGYTF.

CDR3 amino acids: CASTRAGTEEETQYF. In DNA, the CDR3 is TGTGCCAGCACCCGGGCAGGGACAGAGGAAGAGACCCAGTACTTC. The chain is built from TRBV7-9 and TRBJ2-5, with 7 bases identical to TRBD1. This CDR3 has 15 residues. Germline V lookup: CDR1 SEHNR, CDR2 FQNEAQ (reference sequence). V dropped 7 bases and J dropped 3; count of bases not matched to a gene: 11. Using reference TRBV7-9 and TRBJ2-5 for the parts outside the CDR3, the full variable domain is DTGVSQNPRHKITKRGQNVTFRCDPISEHNRLYWYRQTLGQGPEFLTYFQNEAQLEKSRLLSDRFSAERPKGSFSTLEIQRTEQGDSAMYLCASTRAGTEEETQYFGPGTRLLVL.

The rearrangement joins TRBV27 to TRBJ2-7; 9 nucleotides match TRBD1. Looked up from germline, CDR1 is MNHEY and CDR2 is SMNVEV (reference sequence). The CDR3 extends over 15 amino acids. With 6 bases clipped from V and 4 bases from J, the junction kept 10 bases outside the gene matches. CDR3 amino acids: CASRGRDRVGYEQYF. CDR3 bases: TGTGCCAGCAGGGGCCGGGACAGGGTAGGTTACGAGCAGTACTTC.

This clone was detected a few times. This sequence joins TRBV7-2 and TRBJ1-3; 9 positions match TRBD1. The V and J ends lost 1 base and 4 bases, in that order; junction bases with no gene match: 2. Germline V lookup: CDR1 SGHTA, CDR2 FQGNSA. The CDR3 has 15 amino acids. The CDR3 spells CASSLGGTGGNTIYF. As DNA, the CDR3 is TGTGCCAGCAGCTTAGGAGGGACAGGGGGAAACACCATATATTTT.